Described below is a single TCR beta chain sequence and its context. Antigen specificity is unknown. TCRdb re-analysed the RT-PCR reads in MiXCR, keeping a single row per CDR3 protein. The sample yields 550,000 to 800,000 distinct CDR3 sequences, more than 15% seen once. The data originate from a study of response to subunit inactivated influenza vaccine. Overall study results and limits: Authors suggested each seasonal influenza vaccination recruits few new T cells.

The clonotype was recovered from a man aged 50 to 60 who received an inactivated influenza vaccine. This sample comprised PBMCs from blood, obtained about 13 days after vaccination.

CDR3 coding DNA: TGTGCCAGTAGACCGGACTACAGCACAGATACGCAGCATTTT. It translates to CASRPDYSTDTQHF. This chain uses TRBV19 with TRBJ2-3; D call uncertain. The end of the DNA aligns better with TRBJ1-5, so the J call may be wrong. Germline values: CDR1 LNHDA, CDR2 SQIVND (reference sequence). This CDR3 comprises 14 residues.